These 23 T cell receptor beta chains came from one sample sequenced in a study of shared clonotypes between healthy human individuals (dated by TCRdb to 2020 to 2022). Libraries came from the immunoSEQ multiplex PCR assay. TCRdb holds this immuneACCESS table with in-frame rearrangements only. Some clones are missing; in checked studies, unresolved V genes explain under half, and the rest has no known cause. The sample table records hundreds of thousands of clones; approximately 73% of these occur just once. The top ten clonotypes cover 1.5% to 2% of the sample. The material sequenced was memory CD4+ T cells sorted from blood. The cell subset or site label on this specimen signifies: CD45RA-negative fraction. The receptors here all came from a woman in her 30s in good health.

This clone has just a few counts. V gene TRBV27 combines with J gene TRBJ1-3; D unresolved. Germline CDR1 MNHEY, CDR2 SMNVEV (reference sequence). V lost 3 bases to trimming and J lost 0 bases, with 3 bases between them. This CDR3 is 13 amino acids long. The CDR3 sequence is CASSLYSGNTIYF. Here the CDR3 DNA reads TGTGCCAGCAGTTTGTACTCTGGAAACACCATATATTTT.

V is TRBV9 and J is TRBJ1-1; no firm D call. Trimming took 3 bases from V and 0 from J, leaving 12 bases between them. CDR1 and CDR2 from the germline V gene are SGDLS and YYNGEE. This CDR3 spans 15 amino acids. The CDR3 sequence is CASSGPQTLNTEAFF. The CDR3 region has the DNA TGTGCCAGCAGCGGCCCTCAAACACTGAACACTGAAGCTTTCTTT.

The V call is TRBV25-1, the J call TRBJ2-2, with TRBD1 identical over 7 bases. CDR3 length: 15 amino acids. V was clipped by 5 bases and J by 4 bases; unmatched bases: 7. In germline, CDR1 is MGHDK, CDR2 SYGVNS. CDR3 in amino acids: CASSTQDRRTGELFF. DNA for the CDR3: TGTGCCAGCAGTACCCAGGACAGGCGCACCGGGGAGCTGTTTTTT.

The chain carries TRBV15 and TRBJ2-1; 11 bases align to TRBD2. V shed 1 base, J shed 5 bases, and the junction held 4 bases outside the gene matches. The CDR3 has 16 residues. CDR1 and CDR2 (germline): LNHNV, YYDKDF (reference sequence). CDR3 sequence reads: CATSRVSGRANNEQFF. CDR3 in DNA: TGTGCCACCAGCAGAGTTAGCGGGAGGGCCAACAATGAGCAGTTCTTC.

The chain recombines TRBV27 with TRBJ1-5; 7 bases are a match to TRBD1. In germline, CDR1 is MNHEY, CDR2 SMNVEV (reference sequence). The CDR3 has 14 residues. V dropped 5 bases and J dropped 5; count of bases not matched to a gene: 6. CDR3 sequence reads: CASSPGQEDQPQHF. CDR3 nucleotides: TGTGCCAGCAGTCCTGGACAGGAGGATCAGCCCCAGCATTTT.

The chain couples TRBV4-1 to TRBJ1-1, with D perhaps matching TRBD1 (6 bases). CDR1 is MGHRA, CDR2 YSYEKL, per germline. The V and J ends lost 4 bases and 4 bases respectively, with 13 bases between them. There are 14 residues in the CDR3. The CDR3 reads CASSPSGGATEAFF. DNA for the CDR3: TGCGCCAGCAGCCCAAGCGGGGGGGCCACTGAAGCTTTCTTT.

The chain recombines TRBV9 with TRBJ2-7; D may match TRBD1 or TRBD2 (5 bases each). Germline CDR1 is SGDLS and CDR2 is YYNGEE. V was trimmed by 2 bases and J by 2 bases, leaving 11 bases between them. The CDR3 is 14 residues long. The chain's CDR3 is CASSVGVVTYEQYF. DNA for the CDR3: TGTGCCAGCAGCGTGGGGGTAGTGACCTACGAGCAGTACTTC. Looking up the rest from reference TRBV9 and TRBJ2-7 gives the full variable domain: DSGVTQTPKHLITATGQRVTLRCSPRSGDLSVYWYQQSLDQGLQFLIQYYNGEERAKGNILERFSAQQFPDLHSELNLSSLELGDSALYFCASSVGVVTYEQYFGPGTRLTVT.

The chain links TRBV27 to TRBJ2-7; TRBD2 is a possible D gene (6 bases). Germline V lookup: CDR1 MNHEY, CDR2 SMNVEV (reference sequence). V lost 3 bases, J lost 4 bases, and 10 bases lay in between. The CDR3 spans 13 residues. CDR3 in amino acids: CASSFGTGYEQYF. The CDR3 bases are TGTGCCAGCAGTTTCGGGACTGGATACGAGCAGTACTTC.

The DNA for the CDR3 is TGTGCCAGCAGTGGCGGGAGGGGGCTCGGCACTGAAGCTTTCTTT. Its translation is CASSGGRGLGTEAFF. The chain carries TRBV2 and TRBJ1-1; 7 bases match TRBD1. In germline, CDR1 is SNHLY, CDR2 FYNNEI. After removal of 4 bases from V and 4 bases from J, the junction contained 9 bases not matched to a gene. CDR3 length equals 15 residues.

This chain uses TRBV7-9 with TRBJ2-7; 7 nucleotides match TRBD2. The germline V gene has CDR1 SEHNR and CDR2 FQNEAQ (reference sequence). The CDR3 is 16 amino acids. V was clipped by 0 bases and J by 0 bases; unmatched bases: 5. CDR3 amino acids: CASSLAGRENSYEQYF. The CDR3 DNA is TGTGCCAGCAGCTTAGCGGGGCGGGAGAACTCCTACGAGCAGTACTTC.

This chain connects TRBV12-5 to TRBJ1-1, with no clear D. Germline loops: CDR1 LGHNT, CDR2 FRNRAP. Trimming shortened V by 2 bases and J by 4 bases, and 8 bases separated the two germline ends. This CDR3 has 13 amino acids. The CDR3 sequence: CASGLMEGTEAFF. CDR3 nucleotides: TGTGCTAGTGGTTTGATGGAGGGCACTGAAGCTTTCTTT.

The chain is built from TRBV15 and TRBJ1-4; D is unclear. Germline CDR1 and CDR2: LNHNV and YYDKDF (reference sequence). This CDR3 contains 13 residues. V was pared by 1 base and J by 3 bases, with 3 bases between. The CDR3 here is CATSRASNEKLFF. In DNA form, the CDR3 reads TGTGCCACCAGCAGAGCATCTAATGAAAAACTGTTTTTT. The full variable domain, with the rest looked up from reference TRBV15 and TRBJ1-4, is DAMVIQNPRYQVTQFGKPVTLSCSQTLNHNVMYWYQQKSSQAPKLLFHYYDKDFNNEADTPDNFQSRRPNTSFCFLDIRSPGLGDTAMYLCATSRASNEKLFFGSGTQLSVL.

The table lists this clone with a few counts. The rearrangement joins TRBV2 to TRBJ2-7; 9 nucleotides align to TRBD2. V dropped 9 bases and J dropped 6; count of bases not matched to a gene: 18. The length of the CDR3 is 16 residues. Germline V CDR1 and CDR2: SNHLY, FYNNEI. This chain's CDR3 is CASRLRGGEGSGEQYF. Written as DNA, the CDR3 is TGTGCCAGTCGACTTCGCGGGGGGGAAGGCTCAGGCGAGCAGTACTTC.

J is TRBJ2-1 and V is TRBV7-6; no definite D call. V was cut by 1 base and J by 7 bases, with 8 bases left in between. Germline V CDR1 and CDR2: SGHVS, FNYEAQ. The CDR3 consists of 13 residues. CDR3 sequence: CASSLGSLNEQFF. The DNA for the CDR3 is TGTGCCAGCAGCTTAGGTTCTCTGAATGAGCAGTTCTTC. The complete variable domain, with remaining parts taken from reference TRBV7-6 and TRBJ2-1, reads GAGVSQSPRYKVTKRGQDVALRCDPISGHVSLYWYRQALGQGPEFLTYFNYEAQQDKSGLPNDRFSAERPEGSISTLTIQRTEQRDSAMYRCASSLGSLNEQFFGPGTRLTVL.

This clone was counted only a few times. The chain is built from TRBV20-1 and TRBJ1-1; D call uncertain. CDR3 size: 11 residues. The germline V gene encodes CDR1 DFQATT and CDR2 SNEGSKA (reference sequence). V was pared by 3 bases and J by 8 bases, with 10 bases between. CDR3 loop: CSASLPGEAFF. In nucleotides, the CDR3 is TGCAGTGCTAGCCTACCAGGCGAAGCTTTCTTT.

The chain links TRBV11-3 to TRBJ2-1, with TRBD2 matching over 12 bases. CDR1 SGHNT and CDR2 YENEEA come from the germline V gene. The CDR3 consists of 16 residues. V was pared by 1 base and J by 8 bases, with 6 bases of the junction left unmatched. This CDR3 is CASSLGLAGATYEQFF. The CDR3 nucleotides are TGTGCCAGCAGCTTAGGACTAGCGGGAGCGACTTATGAGCAGTTCTTC.

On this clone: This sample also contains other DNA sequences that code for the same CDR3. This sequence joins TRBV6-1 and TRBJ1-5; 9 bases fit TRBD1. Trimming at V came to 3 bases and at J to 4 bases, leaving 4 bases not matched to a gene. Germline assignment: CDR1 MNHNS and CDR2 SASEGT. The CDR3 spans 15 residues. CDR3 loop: CASSEWTGVNQPQHF. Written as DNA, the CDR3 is TGTGCCAGCAGTGAGTGGACAGGGGTGAATCAGCCCCAGCATTTT.

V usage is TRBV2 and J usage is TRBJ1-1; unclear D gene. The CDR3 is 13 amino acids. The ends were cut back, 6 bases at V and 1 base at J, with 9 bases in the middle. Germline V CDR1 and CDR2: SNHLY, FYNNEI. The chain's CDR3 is CASRREQNTEAFF. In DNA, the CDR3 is TGTGCCAGCAGGAGGGAACAGAACACTGAAGCTTTCTTT.

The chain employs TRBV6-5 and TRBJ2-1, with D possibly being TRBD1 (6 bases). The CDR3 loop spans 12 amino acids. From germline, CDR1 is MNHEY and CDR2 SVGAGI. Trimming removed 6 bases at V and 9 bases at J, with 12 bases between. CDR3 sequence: CASSRGPGEQFF. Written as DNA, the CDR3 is TGTGCCAGCAGCAGGGGCCCTGGTGAGCAGTTCTTC.

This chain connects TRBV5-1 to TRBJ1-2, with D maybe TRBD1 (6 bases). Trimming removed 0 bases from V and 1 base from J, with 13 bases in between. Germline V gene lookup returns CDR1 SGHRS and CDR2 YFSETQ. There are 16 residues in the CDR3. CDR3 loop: CASSLGPAGVNYGYTF. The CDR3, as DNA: TGCGCCAGCAGCTTGGGCCCCGCAGGGGTTAACTATGGCTACACCTTC. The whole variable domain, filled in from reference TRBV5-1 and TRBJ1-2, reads KAGVTQTPRYLIKTRGQQVTLSCSPISGHRSVSWYQQTPGQGLQFLFEYFSETQRNKGNFPGRFSGRQFSNSRSEMNVSTLELGDSALYLCASSLGPAGVNYGYTFGSGTRLTVV.

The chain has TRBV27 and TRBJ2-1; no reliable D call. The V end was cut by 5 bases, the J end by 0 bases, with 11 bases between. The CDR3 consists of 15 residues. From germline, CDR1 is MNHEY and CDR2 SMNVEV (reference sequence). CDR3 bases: TGTGCCAGCAGTCCTTGGAGCCTCTCCTACAATGAGCAGTTCTTC. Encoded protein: CASSPWSLSYNEQFF.

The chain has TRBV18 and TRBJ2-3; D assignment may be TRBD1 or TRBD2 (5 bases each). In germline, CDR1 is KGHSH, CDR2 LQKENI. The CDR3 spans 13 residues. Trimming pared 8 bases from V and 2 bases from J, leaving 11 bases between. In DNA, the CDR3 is TGTGCCAGCGCTAGGGACCACACAGATACGCAGTATTTT. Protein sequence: CASARDHTDTQYF.

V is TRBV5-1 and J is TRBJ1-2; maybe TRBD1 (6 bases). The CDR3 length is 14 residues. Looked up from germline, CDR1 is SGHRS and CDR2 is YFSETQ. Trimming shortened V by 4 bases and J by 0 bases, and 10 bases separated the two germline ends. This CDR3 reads CASSPGQSNYGYTF. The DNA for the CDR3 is TGCGCCAGCAGCCCCGGACAGTCTAACTATGGCTACACCTTC.